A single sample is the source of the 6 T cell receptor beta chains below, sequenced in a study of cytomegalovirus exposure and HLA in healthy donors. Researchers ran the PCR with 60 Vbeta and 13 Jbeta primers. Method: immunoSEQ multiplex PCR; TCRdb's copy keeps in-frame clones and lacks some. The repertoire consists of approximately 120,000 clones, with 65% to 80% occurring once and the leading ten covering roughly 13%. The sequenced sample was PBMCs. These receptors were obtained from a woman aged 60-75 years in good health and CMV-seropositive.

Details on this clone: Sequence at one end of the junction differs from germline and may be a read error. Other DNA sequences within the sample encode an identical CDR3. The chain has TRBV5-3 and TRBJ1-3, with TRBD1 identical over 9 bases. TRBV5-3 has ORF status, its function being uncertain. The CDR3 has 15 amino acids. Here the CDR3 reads CARSRDRVSGNTIYF. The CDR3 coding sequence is TGTGCCAGAAGCAGGGACAGGGTGAGTGGAAACACCATATATTTC.

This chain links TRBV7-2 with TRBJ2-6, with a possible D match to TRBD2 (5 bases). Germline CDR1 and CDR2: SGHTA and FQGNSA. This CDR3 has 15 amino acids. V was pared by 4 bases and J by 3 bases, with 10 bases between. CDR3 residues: CASSSGLHGANVLTF. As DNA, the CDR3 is TGTGCCAGCAGCTCCGGACTTCATGGGGCCAACGTCCTGACTTTC.

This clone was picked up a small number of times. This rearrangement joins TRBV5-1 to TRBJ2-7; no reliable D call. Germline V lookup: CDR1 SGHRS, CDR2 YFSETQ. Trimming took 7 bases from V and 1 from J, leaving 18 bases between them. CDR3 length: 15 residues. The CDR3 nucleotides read TGCGCCAGCGGCCCGTACGGGTCTCGTTCCTACGAGCAGTACTTC. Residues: CASGPYGSRSYEQYF.

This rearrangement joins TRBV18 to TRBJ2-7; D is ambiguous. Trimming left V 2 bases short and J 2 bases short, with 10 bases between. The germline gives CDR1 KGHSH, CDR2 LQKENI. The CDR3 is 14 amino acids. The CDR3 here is CASSPSAEPYEQYF. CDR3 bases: TGTGCCAGCTCACCATCTGCGGAACCCTACGAGCAGTACTTC.

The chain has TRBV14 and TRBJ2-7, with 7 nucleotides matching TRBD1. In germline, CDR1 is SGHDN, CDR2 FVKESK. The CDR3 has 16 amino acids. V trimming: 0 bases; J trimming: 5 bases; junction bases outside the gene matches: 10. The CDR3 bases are TGTGCCAGCAGCCAAGACGTCGGACAGGCCCAAGACGAGCAGTACTTC. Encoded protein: CASSQDVGQAQDEQYF.

This chain's CDR3 is CASSAWDSGTEAFF. In DNA, the CDR3 is TGTGCCAGCAGCGCCTGGGACAGCGGGACTGAAGCTTTCTTT. The genes are TRBV7-2 and TRBJ1-1; TRBD1 matches 7 bases. With V trimmed by 5 bases and J by 5 bases, 8 bases remained unmatched. Germline loops: CDR1 SGHTA, CDR2 FQGNSA. This CDR3 is built from 14 residues.